Sequencing of this T cell receptor beta chain was carried out in a study of T cells in localized non-small cell lung cancer. Regarding the study as a whole: Heterogeneity remains possible because sequencing was limited to only one tumor region. Uninvolved neighboring lung showed the greatest T cell clonality, exceeding tumor.

With respect to this clone: The antigen is undetermined.

Trimming removed 4 bases from V and 2 bases from J; junction bases left unmatched: 8. The germline CDR1 and CDR2 sequences are SQVTM and ANQGSEA. The CDR3 sequence is 15 residues long. Measured with immunoSEQ multiplex PCR; TCRdb has only the in-frame clones, and not every one. The profile shows some 54,000 clones, 80% of them singletons. The chain carries TRBV29-1 and TRBJ1-2, with 9 bases that match TRBD1. The sequencing used PBMCs, collected before any cancer treatment. This clonotype was obtained from a woman aged 35-75 years with stage II lung adenocarcinoma. CDR3 region: CSVGGQGSLNYGYTF. CDR3 DNA: TGCAGCGTTGGGGGACAGGGATCGTTGAACTATGGCTACACCTTC.